This T cell receptor beta chain was identified in a study of blood T cells in healthy people across ages (dated by TCRdb to 2015 to 2017). Regarding the research as a whole: In model experiments, template switching captured about one uniquely barcoded TCR beta cDNA molecule for every two T cells. The study measured age-related changes in TCR beta repertoire diversity using deep sequencing normalized with unique cDNA molecular identifiers. Four age groups were formed from the donors: young (average around 15 years), middle-aged (just under 40), aged (roughly 59) and long-lived (about 80). To avoid experimental bias, donors of different ages were distributed randomly across sequencing lanes. Two additional independent replicas of 1 million unique cDNA reads from the same blood draw were analyzed for two donors (one aged 18 to 30 and one aged 80 or older).

Broader findings and caveats from the paper: A strong correlation was found between observed TCR beta diversity and the percentage of naive T cells measured by flow cytometry. As age increased, observed TCR beta diversity per million T cells dropped in a roughly linear way, and a significant reduction was already evident by age around 41. Conclusive comparison of naive and antigen-experienced compartments was prevented by the profiling of bulk unsorted PBMCs. Estimates of total diversity from one million sequenced T cells were regarded as lower bounds and underestimates. Because the CMV infection status of the donors was unknown, age-related changes in expanded clonotypes may potentially have been confounded. The long-lived group showed more naive CD4+ T cells, fewer expanded clones and increased TCR diversity than the aged group, suggesting age selection.

This clonotype was seen a few times. The target of this receptor is not known. No much larger clonotype is one base removed from it; base qualities were not supplied. Systemically healthy Caucasian individuals from Russia, 39 in total and aged roughly 6 to 100 years, were included as donors. Approximately 9.3 milliliters of peripheral blood were collected from each donor into EDTA-treated Vacutainer tubes. Ficoll-Paque density-gradient centrifugation was used to isolate PBMCs, with at least 6 million obtained per sample. Total RNA, at least 5 micrograms per sample, was extracted from PBMCs with Trizol reagent. The percentages of naive CD45RAhigh/CD27high T cells were determined by flow cytometry on a PBMC aliquot from every donor. Measured from the cysteine to the phenylalanine, the CDR3 is 15 residues long. The DNA shown is the 45-base CDR3, in frame from base 1. Relative to germline, V is 5 bases shorter and J is 2 bases shorter, with 13 bases between their ends. Per the germline V gene, SGHTA is the CDR1 and FQGNSA is the CDR2.

The library was produced with 5' RACE. The sequencer listed for this sample is Illumina HiSeq 2500. The second PCR ran for roughly 7 to 11 cycles and used a J-beta primer mix along with a sample-barcoded 5' primer. Each TCR beta cDNA molecule received a unique molecular identifier from a template-switch 5' adaptor carrying 12 random nucleotides. At least 3 million CDR3-containing paired-end reads were obtained from each sample. First-strand cDNA synthesis was performed from all RNA using the Mint cDNA synthesis kit, with priming by a TRBC-specific oligonucleotide. All cDNA was treated with uracil-DNA glycosylase and then went through a first 18-cycle PCR with the universal primers M1SS and BC2_uni_R. In the source study's methods: Normalization of each sample was performed by random selection of 1 million high-quality reads, each carrying a distinct molecular identifier. Reads sharing molecular identifiers were discarded rather than binned into consensus sequences. CDR3 identification, clonotype clustering and error correction used MiTCR with a Q25 quality threshold and the strictest error-elimination algorithm. A nonparametric unseen species model with Euler transformation was used to estimate a lower bound on total TCR beta diversity. TCRdb reanalyzed the raw reads on its own, using fastp at Q25 for trimming and MiXCR for clone calling, and kept in-frame beta chains. Records with the same CDR3 protein are collapsed into one entry carrying the most frequent genes and DNA. The V and J calls and clone size are TCRdb's, not the authors'. Within this sample are 1.5 million to 1.8 million distinct CDR3 sequences, with roughly 43% of them counted one time only. Just over 4% of the sample goes to the ten largest clones.

The sequence derives from a woman under 30 in good health. The sample comprised blood. The rearrangement combines TRBV7-2 with TRBJ2-1, with no confident D gene call. The CDR3 here reads CASSQRLLAYNEQFF. The sequenced DNA is TGTGCCAGCAGCCAGCGTCTCCTGGCCTACAATGAGCAGTTCTTC. The variable domain in full, with residues beyond the CDR3 obtained from the reference TRBV7-2 and TRBJ2-1 genes, is GAGVSQSPSNKVTEKGKDVELRCDPISGHTALYWYRQSLGQGLEFLIYFQGNSAPDKSGLPSDRFSAERTGGSVSTLTIQRTQQEDSAVYLCASSQRLLAYNEQFFGPGTRLTVL.